These 26 T cell receptor beta chains share one sample of origin, sequenced in a study of T cells in localized non-small cell lung cancer. Libraries were prepared by immunoSEQ multiplex PCR; TCRdb keeps only in-frame clonotypes and omits some of them. The sample includes about 24,000 clones, about 92% seen only once; the top ten take approximately 14%. This sample comprised peripheral blood, obtained before any cancer treatment. The receptors derive from a man aged 35-75 years with stage III squamous cell lung carcinoma.

This clone turned up a few times. The genes are TRBV18 and TRBJ1-6, with TRBD1 identical over 9 bases. Trimming removed 5 bases from V and 6 bases from J; junction bases left unmatched: 5. This CDR3 is 15 amino acids long. Germline CDR1 reads KGHSH; CDR2 reads LQKENI. Here the CDR3 DNA reads TGTGCCAGCTCAAGTCGGGGACAGGGTAATTCACCCCTCCACTTT. It translates to CASSSRGQGNSPLHF.

The chain links TRBV5-4 to TRBJ2-5, with 9 positions matching TRBD1. The trim removed 4 bases at V and 4 bases at J, leaving 5 bases unmatched. The CDR3 spans 14 residues. The germline V gene encodes CDR1 SGHNT and CDR2 YYREEE (reference sequence). CDR3 coding DNA: TGTGCCAGCAGCATACAGGGGGCGGGAGAGACCCAGTACTTC. It specifies CASSIQGAGETQYF.

This clone was observed once. The chain links TRBV27 to TRBJ2-7; D uncertain. The germline CDR1 and CDR2 sequences are MNHEY and SMNVEV (reference sequence). Between the trimmed V and J ends, which lost 6 bases and 2 bases, there was a span of 20 bases. The CDR3 has 16 amino acids. CDR3 sequence reads: CASSLAYSGKTYEQYF. Here the CDR3 DNA reads TGTGCCAGCAGCTTAGCCTACTCCGGCAAAACCTACGAGCAGTACTTC.

The chain links TRBV6-5 to TRBJ2-4, with D perhaps assigned TRBD1 or TRBD2 (5 bases each). The germline V gene has CDR1 MNHEY and CDR2 SVGAGI. The CDR3 is 14 amino acids. Trimming left V 8 bases short and J 5 bases short, with 16 bases between. The CDR3 loop reads CASGRGDVQNIQYF. CDR3 nucleotides: TGTGCCAGCGGCCGAGGGGACGTGCAAAACATTCAGTACTTC.

This chain uses TRBV10-2 with TRBJ2-7; 10 positions agree with TRBD1. The germline CDR1 and CDR2 sequences are WSHSY and SAAADI. With 2 bases clipped from V and 7 bases from J, the junction kept 8 bases outside the gene matches. The CDR3 is 15 residues long. This CDR3 is CASSERGQGKREQYF. CDR3 DNA sequence: TGCGCCAGCAGTGAGAGGGGACAGGGGAAGAGGGAGCAGTACTTC.

The chain is built from TRBV6-1 and TRBJ1-5; D possibly corresponds to TRBD1 (6 bases). The CDR3 has 15 amino acids. V lost 6 bases to trimming and J lost 2 bases, with 14 bases between them. CDR1 is MNHNS, CDR2 SASEGT, per germline. The CDR3 bases are TGTGCCAGCAGCGTAGACAGGAGGGGCAATCAGCCCCAGCATTTT. Its protein is CASSVDRRGNQPQHF.

This chain uses TRBV29-1 with TRBJ2-7; D perhaps matches TRBD1 (6 bases). CDR3 length: 12 residues. The germline V and J ends were trimmed by 6 bases and 4 bases, with 13 bases remaining between them. Germline V gene data show CDR1 as SQVTM and CDR2 as ANQGSEA. CDR3: CSVKDSQYEQYF. For the CDR3, the DNA is TGCAGCGTCAAGGACAGTCAATACGAGCAGTACTTC.

The chain uses TRBV9 and TRBJ1-1; D is uncertain. Deletions cut 0 bases from V and 5 bases from J, with 8 bases between. This CDR3 is built from 13 residues. Per germline, CDR1 SGDLS and CDR2 YYNGEE. Written as DNA, the CDR3 is TGTGCCAGCAGCGTAGATGGGATTACTGAAGCTTTCTTT. It yields the protein CASSVDGITEAFF.

The CDR3 coding sequence is TGCGCCAGCAGCTTAGGGACTAGCGGGACGAACACCGGGGAGCTGTTTTTT. Translated, it gives CASSLGTSGTNTGELFF. The V and J genes are TRBV5-1 and TRBJ2-2; 13 nucleotides match TRBD2. The CDR3 has 17 residues. Losses at the gene ends were 2 bases for V and 0 bases for J; bases not matched to a gene: 1. Looked up from germline, CDR1 is SGHRS and CDR2 is YFSETQ.

Remarks on this clone: At one end the junction does not follow the germline gene, possibly because of a read error. This chain joins TRBV19 and TRBJ1-2; 9 nucleotides agree with TRBD1. This CDR3 region has 13 residues. Germline V gene data show CDR1 as LNHDA and CDR2 as SQIVND (reference sequence). CDR3 protein: CAGSTTGGNGYTF. The CDR3 nucleotides read TGTGCCGGTAGTACGACAGGGGGTAATGGCTACACCTTC. The whole variable domain, remainder taken from reference TRBV19 and TRBJ1-2, is DGGITQSPKYLFRKEGQNVTLSCEQNLNHDAMYWYRQDPGQGLRLIYYSQIVNDFQKGDIAEGYSVSREKKESFPLTVTSAQKNPTAFYLCAGSTTGGNGYTFGSGTRLTVV.

This chain uses TRBV5-1 with TRBJ2-2; TRBD1 might be the D (6 bases). This CDR3 is 14 amino acids long. V dropped 6 bases and J dropped 3 bases, with 12 bases sitting between them. Germline V gene sequence: CDR1 SGHRS, CDR2 YFSETQ. CDR3 bases: TGCGCCAGCACTCCGGACAGTGACACCGGGGAGCTGTTTTTT. The encoded protein is CASTPDSDTGELFF.

The rearrangement uses TRBV5-8 and TRBJ2-3, with D unresolved. Germline V gene sequence: CDR1 SGHTS, CDR2 YDEGEE. With 4 bases removed from V and 2 bases from J, the gap between germline ends came to 11 bases. CDR3 size: 14 residues. The CDR3 region is CASSLGRYTDTQYF. DNA of the CDR3: TGTGCCAGCAGCCTCGGACGGTACACAGATACGCAGTATTTT. The full variable domain, completed using reference TRBV5-8 and TRBJ2-3, is EAGVTQSPTHLIKTRGQQATLRCSPISGHTSVYWYQQALGLGLQFLLWYDEGEERNRGNFPPRFSGRQFPNYSSELNVNALELEDSALYLCASSLGRYTDTQYFGPGTRLTVL.

V and J are TRBV19 and TRBJ2-1; TRBD1 matches at 7 bases. The CDR3 runs 15 residues. V shed 3 bases, J shed 1 base, and the junction held 3 bases outside the gene matches. The germline gives CDR1 LNHDA, CDR2 SQIVND (reference sequence). CDR3 region: CASSIDRASYNEQFF. As DNA, the CDR3 is TGTGCCAGTAGTATTGACAGGGCGTCCTACAATGAGCAGTTCTTC.

The rearrangement uses TRBV5-1 and TRBJ1-5; the D gene is possibly TRBD1 (5 bases). The CDR3 spans 15 residues. The germline CDR1 and CDR2 sequences are SGHRS and YFSETQ. V dropped 4 bases and J dropped 9 bases, with 20 bases sitting between them. The CDR3 region is CASSADGQGLRPQHF. For the CDR3, the DNA is TGCGCCAGCAGCGCCGATGGGCAGGGCCTCAGGCCCCAGCATTTT.

The chain is built from TRBV28 and TRBJ2-5; possible D gene TRBD2, 5 bases. This CDR3 is built from 16 residues. The germline gives CDR1 MDHEN, CDR2 SYDVKM. Trimming took 8 bases from V and 1 from J, leaving 20 bases between them. CDR3 nucleotides: TGTGCCAGCCGGGCTTGGCGGGCGAGGGCCCAAGAGACCCAGTACTTC. It yields the protein CASRAWRARAQETQYF.

This clone was observed a single time. V and J are TRBV5-5 and TRBJ1-2, with 8 bases identical to TRBD1. CDR3 length equals 15 residues. Germline trimming cut 5 bases from V and 2 bases from J; bases unmatched to any gene: 8. Germline V lookup: CDR1 SGHKS, CDR2 YYEKEE (reference sequence). Here the CDR3 DNA reads TGTGCCAGCAGATTCCAGGGGGCGCGGAACTATGGCTACACCTTC. Its protein is CASRFQGARNYGYTF.

Remarks on this clone: The junction and the germline gene differ at one end; a read error may be behind it. The same CDR3 can be traced to other DNA sequences in this sample. This chain links TRBV28 with TRBJ1-1; D unclear. Germline V lookup: CDR1 MDHEN, CDR2 SYDVKM. The CDR3 covers 13 residues. The CDR3 loop reads CATSGVLNTEAFF. For the CDR3, the DNA is TGCGCCACCTCTGGGGTCTTGAACACTGAAGCTTTCTTT.

A word on this clone: The junction departs from germline at one end; a sequencing error may be responsible. The genes are TRBV11-3 and TRBJ2-7; 11 bases are shared with TRBD2. The germline V gene encodes CDR1 SGHNT and CDR2 YENEEA. The CDR3 spans 14 residues. The CDR3 bases are TGTGCCAGCAGCTCTAGCGGGGGGCCGTACGGGCAGTACTTC. This gives the protein CASSSSGGPYGQYF.

The rearrangement joins TRBV5-6 to TRBJ2-1; 7 nucleotides line up with TRBD1. Trimming at V came to 0 bases and at J to 16 bases, leaving 4 bases not matched to a gene. Germline V lookup: CDR1 SGHDT, CDR2 YYEEEE. The CDR3 contains 11 residues. The CDR3 sequence is CASSLGQGLFF. CDR3 in DNA: TGTGCCAGCAGCTTGGGACAGGGTTTATTCTTC.

The CDR3 coding sequence is TGTGCCAGTAGTACGGACAGGGGGGGGTTTCAGCCCCAGCATTTT. Encoded protein: CASSTDRGGFQPQHF. The genes are TRBV19 and TRBJ1-5; 10 bases map to TRBD1. The CDR3 extends over 15 amino acids. After removal of 4 bases from V and 6 bases from J, the junction contained 6 bases not matched to a gene. From germline, CDR1 is LNHDA and CDR2 SQIVND (reference sequence). The full variable domain, with the rest looked up from reference TRBV19 and TRBJ1-5, is DGGITQSPKYLFRKEGQNVTLSCEQNLNHDAMYWYRQDPGQGLRLIYYSQIVNDFQKGDIAEGYSVSREKKESFPLTVTSAQKNPTAFYLCASSTDRGGFQPQHFGDGTRLSIL.

This clone appeared once. The chain recombines TRBV2 with TRBJ2-7; D not resolved. This CDR3 contains 13 residues. V lost 5 bases to trimming and J lost 2 bases, with 10 bases between them. Germline V gene data show CDR1 as SNHLY and CDR2 as FYNNEI. The CDR3 DNA reads TGTGCCAGCAGTCGGCAGGTCGCCTACGAGCAGTACTTC. It encodes CASSRQVAYEQYF.

The chain recombines TRBV7-9 with TRBJ1-5; 8 bases map to TRBD1. V was pared by 5 bases and J by 4 bases, with 7 bases of the junction left unmatched. The CDR3 totals 15 residues. CDR1 SEHNR and CDR2 FQNEAQ come from the germline V gene (reference sequence). The CDR3 here is CASSQGAGRNQPQHF. For the CDR3, the DNA is TGTGCCAGCAGCCAGGGGGCAGGGAGAAATCAGCCCCAGCATTTT. The entire variable domain, with the rest obtained from reference TRBV7-9 and TRBJ1-5, is as follows: DTGVSQNPRHKITKRGQNVTFRCDPISEHNRLYWYRQTLGQGPEFLTYFQNEAQLEKSRLLSDRFSAERPKGSFSTLEIQRTEQGDSAMYLCASSQGAGRNQPQHFGDGTRLSIL.

J is TRBJ1-1 and V is TRBV19, with D perhaps matching TRBD1 (5 bases). The CDR3 extends over 14 amino acids. The V gene's germline CDR1 is LNHDA and CDR2 SQIVND (reference sequence). With 7 bases removed from V and 4 bases from J, the gap between germline ends came to 16 bases. CDR3 sequence reads: CASTRTVGTTEAFF. The CDR3 DNA reads TGTGCCAGTACCCGGACGGTTGGGACCACTGAAGCTTTCTTT.

The chain is built from TRBV10-3 and TRBJ1-5, with D possibly matching TRBD1 (5 bases). V shed 2 bases and J shed 1 base, with 15 bases lying between them. The CDR3 sequence is 17 residues long. CDR1 is ENHRY and CDR2 is SYGVKD in the germline V gene. CDR3 residues: CAISERGREISNQPQHF. The CDR3 DNA follows: TGTGCCATCAGTGAGAGAGGCAGGGAGATCAGCAATCAGCCCCAGCATTTT.

The CDR3 loop reads CASRHDAGELFF. In nucleotides, the CDR3 is TGTGCCAGCAGACATGATGCGGGGGAGCTGTTTTTT. The gene calls are TRBV27 and TRBJ2-2, with unresolved D. The CDR3 extends over 12 amino acids. Germline V lookup: CDR1 MNHEY, CDR2 SMNVEV (reference sequence). V was trimmed by 6 bases and J by 8 bases, leaving 10 bases between them.

The chain links TRBV6-1 to TRBJ2-5; 12 bases line up with TRBD1. Germline-derived CDR1 and CDR2 are MNHNS and SASEGT. This CDR3 has 16 residues. With 3 bases clipped from V and 4 bases from J, the junction kept 6 bases outside the gene matches. CDR3 sequence (DNA): TGTGCCAGCAGTGAGGACCGGGACAGGGGGCGAGAGACCCAGTACTTC. Translated: CASSEDRDRGRETQYF.